This entry describes one T cell receptor (beta chain). Under the authors' procedure: Nucleated cell counts were estimated from reference gene primer amplification. Assay: immunoSEQ multiplex PCR; the TCRdb copy retains only in-frame clones and omits some. That table is the source of V, J and clone size, and D and trimming were worked out from the DNA. The table records about 200,000 clones, 70% to 85% of them present only once. Germline V gene lookup returns CDR1 MNHEY and CDR2 SMNVEV (reference sequence). The CDR3 is 13 residues long. Trimming at V came to 2 bases and at J to 9 bases, leaving 4 bases not matched to a gene. This sample is part of a study of blood T cell repertoires in COVID-19. Patients from Seattle were sampled longitudinally, starting during active infection.

The sequence derives from an elderly woman with COVID-19, enrolled during active disease. J is TRBJ2-7 and V is TRBV27; 10 bases agree with TRBD1. The sequencing input was peripheral blood. The CDR3 loop reads CASSLGTGVPQYF. In DNA, the CDR3 is TGTGCCAGCAGTTTAGGGACAGGGGTACCGCAGTACTTC.